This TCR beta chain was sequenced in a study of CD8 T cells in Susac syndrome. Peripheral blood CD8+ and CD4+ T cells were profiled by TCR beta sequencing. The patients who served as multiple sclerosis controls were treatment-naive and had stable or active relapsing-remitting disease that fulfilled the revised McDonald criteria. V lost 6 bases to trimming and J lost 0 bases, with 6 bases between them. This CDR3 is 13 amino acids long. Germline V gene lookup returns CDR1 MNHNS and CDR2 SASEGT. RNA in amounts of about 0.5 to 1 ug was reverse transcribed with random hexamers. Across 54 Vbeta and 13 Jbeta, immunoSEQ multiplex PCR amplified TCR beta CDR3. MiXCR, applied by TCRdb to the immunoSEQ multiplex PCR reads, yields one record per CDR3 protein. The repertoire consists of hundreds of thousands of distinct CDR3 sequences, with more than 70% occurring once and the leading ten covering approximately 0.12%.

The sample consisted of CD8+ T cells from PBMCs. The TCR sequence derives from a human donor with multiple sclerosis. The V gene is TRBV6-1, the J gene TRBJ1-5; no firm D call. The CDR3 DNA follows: TGTGCCAGCAGCGATTATAGCAATCAGCCCCAGCATTTT. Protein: CASSDYSNQPQHF.